The entry below gives a single TCR beta chain sequence along with its context. Its target is not known. The sample is drawn from a study of OX40 agonist ivuxolimab in advanced cancers. Only in-frame clones appear in the TCRdb table, and some are missing; sequencing was by immunoSEQ multiplex PCR. The table lists 60,000 to 75,000 clones, 83% of them singletons, with almost 1.5% in the top ten. Study-wide results and caveats: Fewer expanded clones were found on average in CD4+ than in CD8+ T cells.

The V gene end was trimmed by 5 bases and the J gene end by 3 bases; junction bases not matched to a gene: 10. Germline V gene lookup returns CDR1 SGHAT and CDR2 FQDESV (reference sequence). CDR3 length: 15 residues. This sequence originates from an adult with an advanced solid tumor such as melanoma, head and neck, liver or kidney cancer. V and J are TRBV11-1 and TRBJ2-7; TRBD1 matches at 7 bases. The input for sequencing was CD4+ or CD8+ T cells sorted from blood, taken in a trial of the OX40 agonist ivuxolimab. CDR3 region: CASSQDRDRFYEQYF. The CDR3 nucleotides are TGTGCCAGCAGCCAAGACCGGGACAGATTCTACGAGCAGTACTTC.